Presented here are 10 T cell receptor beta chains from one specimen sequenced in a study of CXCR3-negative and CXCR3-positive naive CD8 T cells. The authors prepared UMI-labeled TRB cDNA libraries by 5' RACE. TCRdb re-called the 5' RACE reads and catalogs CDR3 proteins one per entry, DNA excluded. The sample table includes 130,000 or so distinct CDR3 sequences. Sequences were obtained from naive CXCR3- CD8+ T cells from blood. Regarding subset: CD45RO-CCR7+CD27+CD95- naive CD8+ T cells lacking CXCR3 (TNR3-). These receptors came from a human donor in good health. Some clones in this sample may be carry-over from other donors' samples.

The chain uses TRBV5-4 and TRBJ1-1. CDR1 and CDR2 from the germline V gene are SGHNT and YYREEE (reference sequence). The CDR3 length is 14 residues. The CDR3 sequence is CASSFKGRSTEAFF.

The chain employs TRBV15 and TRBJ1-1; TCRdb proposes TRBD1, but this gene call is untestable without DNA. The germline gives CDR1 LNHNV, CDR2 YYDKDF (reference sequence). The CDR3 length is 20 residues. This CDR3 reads CATSPRTGTGTSSLDTEAFF.

The CDR3 loop reads CSARRGTHEQFF. The chain combines TRBV20-1 with TRBJ2-1; TCRdb reports TRBD1, a call that lacks DNA to check it against. CDR3 length: 12 amino acids. Germline-derived CDR1 and CDR2 are DFQATT and SNEGSKA (reference sequence).

The CDR3 spells CASTIGTGEYEQYF. V gene TRBV7-9 combines with J gene TRBJ2-7; TCRdb picks TRBD1, but there is no DNA to check that call. CDR1 is SEHNR, CDR2 FQNEAQ, per germline (reference sequence). The CDR3 sequence is 14 residues long. Complete variable domain (other parts from reference TRBV7-9 and TRBJ2-7): DTGVSQNPRHKITKRGQNVTFRCDPISEHNRLYWYRQTLGQGPEFLTYFQNEAQLEKSRLLSDRFSAERPKGSFSTLEIQRTEQGDSAMYLCASTIGTGEYEQYFGPGTRLTVT.

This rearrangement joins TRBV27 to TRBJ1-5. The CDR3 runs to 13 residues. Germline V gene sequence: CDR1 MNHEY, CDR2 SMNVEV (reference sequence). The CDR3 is CASSLDSNQPQHF.

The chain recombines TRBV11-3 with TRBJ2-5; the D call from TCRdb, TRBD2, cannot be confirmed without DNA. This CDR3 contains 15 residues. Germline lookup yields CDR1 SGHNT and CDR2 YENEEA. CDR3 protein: CASSLWGEGQETQYF.

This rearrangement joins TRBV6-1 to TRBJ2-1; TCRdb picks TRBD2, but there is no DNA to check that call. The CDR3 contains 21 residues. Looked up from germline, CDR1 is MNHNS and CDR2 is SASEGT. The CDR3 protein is CASSEARGRGRTSGKYNEQFF.

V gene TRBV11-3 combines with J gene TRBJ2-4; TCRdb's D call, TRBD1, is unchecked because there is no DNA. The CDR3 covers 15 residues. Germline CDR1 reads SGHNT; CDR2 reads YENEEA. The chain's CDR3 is CASSTRTGGQDIQYF.

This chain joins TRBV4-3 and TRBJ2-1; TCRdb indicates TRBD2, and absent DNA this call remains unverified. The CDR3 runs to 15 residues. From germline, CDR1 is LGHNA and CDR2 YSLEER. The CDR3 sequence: CASSLTSGGANEQFF.

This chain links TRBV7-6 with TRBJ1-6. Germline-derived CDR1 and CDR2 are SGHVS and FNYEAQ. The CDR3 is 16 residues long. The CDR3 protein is CASSLTLSSYNSPLHF.